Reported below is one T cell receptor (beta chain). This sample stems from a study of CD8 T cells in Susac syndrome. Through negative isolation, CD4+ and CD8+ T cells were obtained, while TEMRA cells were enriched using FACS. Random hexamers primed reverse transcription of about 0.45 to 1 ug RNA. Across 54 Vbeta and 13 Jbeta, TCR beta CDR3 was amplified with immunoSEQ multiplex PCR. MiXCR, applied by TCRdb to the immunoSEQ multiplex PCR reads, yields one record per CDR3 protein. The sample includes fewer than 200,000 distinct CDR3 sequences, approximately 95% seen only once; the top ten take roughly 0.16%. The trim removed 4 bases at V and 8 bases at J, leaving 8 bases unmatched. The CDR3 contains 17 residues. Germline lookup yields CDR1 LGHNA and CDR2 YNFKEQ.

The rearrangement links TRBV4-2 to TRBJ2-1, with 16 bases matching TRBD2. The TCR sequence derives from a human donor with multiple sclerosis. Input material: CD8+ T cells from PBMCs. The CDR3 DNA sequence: TGTGCCAGCAGCCCATCCGCGGGACTAGCGGGGGGGTATGAGCAGTTCTTC. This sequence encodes CASSPSAGLAGGYEQFF.